This record covers a single TCR beta chain. The run depth of the assay was deep. Profiled with immunoSEQ multiplex PCR; TCRdb holds only in-frame clones, not every one. The table has 2 million to 2.5 million clones, more than 85% seen once. Looked up from germline, CDR1 is MNHEY and CDR2 is SMNVEV (reference sequence). V was pared by 7 bases and J by 6 bases, with 15 bases of the junction left unmatched. The CDR3 covers 16 residues. This sample was taken from a study of shared clonotypes between healthy human individuals. The study separated CD4+ cells into CD45RA+ naive and CD45RA-negative memory subsets.

The sequence came from a man between 18 and 35 years old in good health. Some clones in this sample may be carry-over from other donors' samples. Source material: naive CD4+ T cells from PBMCs. Subset noted: CD45RA+ positively selected. The chain uses TRBV27 and TRBJ1-5, with 7 bases matching TRBD1. DNA for the CDR3: TGTGCCAGCAAGCAGAATCCGAGGGGGCCCAGTCAGCCCCAGCATTTT. This codes for CASKQNPRGPSQPQHF.